These 25 T cell receptor beta chains came from one sample sequenced in a study of T cell repertoires and HLA-DP antigens. TCRdb's table, derived via immunoSEQ multiplex PCR, lists solely in-frame clones and lacks some. The sample consists of about 89,000 clones, 86% of them appearing once. The antigens of these receptors remain unknown. The sample consisted of CD4+ T cells from PBMCs. The receptors were gathered from a man between 50 and 59 years old in good health and CMV-seronegative.

The chain carries TRBV7-9 and TRBJ2-3, with D uncertain. V lost 1 base and J lost 0, with 2 bases in between. Per germline, CDR1 SEHNR and CDR2 FQNEAQ (reference sequence). The CDR3 totals 13 residues. This CDR3 is CASSLDSTDTQYF. The DNA of the CDR3 is TGTGCCAGCAGCTTAGACAGCACAGATACGCAGTATTTT.

This clone was observed a handful of times. The chain uses TRBV5-1 and TRBJ2-5, with TRBD1 identical over 7 bases. CDR3 size: 14 residues. V gave up 3 bases and J gave up 2 bases; unmatched junction bases: 4. Germline CDR1 reads SGHRS; CDR2 reads YFSETQ. The DNA of the CDR3 is TGCGCCAGCAGCTCCTCGACAGGGCAAGAGACCCAGTACTTC. Protein sequence: CASSSSTGQETQYF.

The V call is TRBV18, the J call TRBJ2-1; possible D gene TRBD2, 6 bases. The CDR3 runs 13 residues. Trimming pared 3 bases from V and 10 bases from J, leaving 13 bases between. Germline V gives CDR1 KGHSH, CDR2 LQKENI. CDR3 amino acids: CASSPSLADEQFF. CDR3 bases: TGTGCCAGCTCACCGTCACTAGCAGACGAGCAGTTCTTC.

This clone occurred a few times. The chain has TRBV7-2 and TRBJ2-5; no clear D. Looked up from germline, CDR1 is SGHTA and CDR2 is FQGNSA. This CDR3 has 13 residues. Trimming took off 2 bases at V and 2 bases at J, with 6 bases between the two ends. CDR3 bases: TGTGCCAGCAGCTTAACAGAACAAGAGACCCAGTACTTC. Translation: CASSLTEQETQYF. Together with reference TRBV7-2 and TRBJ2-5, the CDR3 gives the full variable domain: GAGVSQSPSNKVTEKGKDVELRCDPISGHTALYWYRQSLGQGLEFLIYFQGNSAPDKSGLPSDRFSAERTGGSVSTLTIQRTQQEDSAVYLCASSLTEQETQYFGPGTRLLVL.

V usage is TRBV5-1 and J usage is TRBJ2-1; possible D gene TRBD2, 6 bases. The CDR3 runs 15 residues. V lost 0 bases and J 3 bases, leaving 10 bases between the germline ends. Per the germline V gene, CDR1 is SGHRS and CDR2 is YFSETQ. CDR3 residues: CASSLEAGNYNEQFF. The CDR3, as DNA: TGCGCCAGCAGCTTGGAGGCGGGAAACTACAATGAGCAGTTCTTC.

V is TRBV6-6 and J is TRBJ2-5; 8 bases match TRBD1. V was clipped by 5 bases and J by 1 base; unmatched bases: 9. The CDR3 has 16 amino acids. Germline lookup yields CDR1 MNHNY and CDR2 SVGAGI (reference sequence). The CDR3 loop reads CASSPGQGTLQETQYF. Written as DNA, the CDR3 is TGTGCCAGCAGTCCCGGACAGGGTACACTCCAAGAGACCCAGTACTTC.

The chain is built from TRBV5-5 and TRBJ2-3; D is ambiguous. This CDR3 contains 15 residues. V was cut by 0 bases and J by 0 bases, with 8 bases left in between. The germline V gene encodes CDR1 SGHKS and CDR2 YYEKEE (reference sequence). The DNA for the CDR3 is TGTGCCAGCAGCTTGGGTGCTTCTAGCACAGATACGCAGTATTTT. This translates into CASSLGASSTDTQYF. The full variable domain, with the rest looked up from reference TRBV5-5 and TRBJ2-3, is DAGVTQSPTHLIKTRGQQVTLRCSPISGHKSVSWYQQVLGQGPQFIFQYYEKEERGRGNFPDRFSARQFPNYSSELNVNALLLGDSALYLCASSLGASSTDTQYFGPGTRLTVL.

V is TRBV6-1 and J is TRBJ2-1, with 7 bases matching TRBD2. Germline values: CDR1 MNHNS, CDR2 SASEGT. Unmatched junction bases numbered 3, after V lost 4 bases and J lost 0 bases. The CDR3 runs to 15 residues. CDR3 sequence (DNA): TGTGCCAGCAGTGTTTCTAGCGGCTCCTACAATGAGCAGTTCTTC. Translation: CASSVSSGSYNEQFF.

The V call is TRBV5-1, the J call TRBJ1-3, with D possibly matching TRBD1 (6 bases). V gave up 1 base and J gave up 0 bases, with 8 bases separating them. This CDR3 is built from 15 residues. The germline gives CDR1 SGHRS, CDR2 YFSETQ. CDR3 region: CASSLQGLSGNTIYF. The CDR3, as DNA: TGCGCCAGCAGCTTGCAGGGGCTCTCTGGAAACACCATATATTTT. Drawing the rest from reference TRBV5-1 and TRBJ1-3, the complete variable domain is KAGVTQTPRYLIKTRGQQVTLSCSPISGHRSVSWYQQTPGQGLQFLFEYFSETQRNKGNFPGRFSGRQFSNSRSEMNVSTLELGDSALYLCASSLQGLSGNTIYFGEGSWLTVV.

In DNA form, the CDR3 reads TGTGCCAGCAGCTACGGACGGGGGGCCGGAAACACCATATATTTT. This sequence encodes CASSYGRGAGNTIYF. The rearrangement joins TRBV28 to TRBJ1-3, with a weak D call TRBD1 (6 bases). Trimming cost V 6 bases and J 4 bases, with 16 bases left between them. Germline V gene sequence: CDR1 MDHEN, CDR2 SYDVKM. This CDR3 contains 15 residues.

The chain has TRBV5-4 and TRBJ2-7, with 8 bases fitting TRBD2. This CDR3 has 14 amino acids. Trimming removed 0 bases from V and 1 base from J; junction bases left unmatched: 0. Germline CDR1 and CDR2: SGHNT and YYREEE (reference sequence). The CDR3, as DNA: TGTGCCAGCAGCTTGGGACTAGCGTCCTACGAGCAGTACTTC. Residues: CASSLGLASYEQYF.

This sequence joins TRBV10-3 and TRBJ1-2, with D unclear. The CDR3 runs 11 residues. Germline V CDR1 and CDR2: ENHRY, SYGVKD. Trimming removed 4 bases from V and 5 bases from J, with 5 bases in between. The CDR3 sequence: CAISGRYGYTF. Here the CDR3 DNA reads TGTGCCATCAGTGGGCGATATGGCTACACCTTC.

The chain has TRBV7-2 and TRBJ2-4; 12 bases line up with TRBD2. CDR3 size: 17 residues. Losses at the gene ends were 1 base for V and 2 bases for J; bases not matched to a gene: 3. CDR1 SGHTA and CDR2 FQGNSA come from the germline V gene. The CDR3 region has the DNA TGTGCCAGCAGCTTAGGGCTAGCGGGAGGGCCCAAAAACATTCAGTACTTC. It is translated as CASSLGLAGGPKNIQYF.

The J gene is TRBJ2-5, the V gene TRBV7-8; D may be TRBD1 (5 bases). Trimming left V 4 bases short and J 5 bases short, with 11 bases between. This CDR3 has 13 residues. The germline CDR1 and CDR2 sequences are SGHVS and FQNEAQ. In DNA form, the CDR3 reads TGTGCCAGCAGCTCCGCAGGGATGGAGACCCAGTACTTC. Protein: CASSSAGMETQYF.

The chain uses TRBV18 and TRBJ1-1; D remains ambiguous. From germline, CDR1 is KGHSH and CDR2 LQKENI. V was cut by 4 bases and J by 1 base, with 10 bases left in between. The CDR3 sequence is 14 residues long. CDR3 protein: CASSRSEANTEAFF. CDR3 bases: TGTGCCAGCTCACGATCTGAGGCGAACACTGAAGCTTTCTTT.

The V gene is TRBV7-8, the J gene TRBJ2-7, with 7 nucleotides matching TRBD1. Germline CDR1 reads SGHVS; CDR2 reads FQNEAQ. CDR3 length: 15 amino acids. The J segment lost 3 bases and the V segment lost 4 bases, leaving 9 bases of the junction unmatched. This chain's CDR3 is CASSYLGGSLYEQYF. As DNA, the CDR3 is TGTGCCAGCAGCTACCTAGGGGGCTCCCTCTACGAGCAGTACTTC.

For the CDR3, the DNA is TGCGCCAGCAGCCAAGTATATGCTTCCTACGAGCAGTACTTC. Translating gives CASSQVYASYEQYF. This rearrangement joins TRBV4-3 to TRBJ2-7; D unclear. Germline V lookup: CDR1 LGHNA, CDR2 YSLEER. The CDR3 sequence is 14 residues long. V lost 1 base and J lost 1, with 8 bases in between.

This chain joins TRBV5-1 and TRBJ1-1, with D unclear. There are 14 residues in the CDR3. Germline CDR1 and CDR2: SGHRS and YFSETQ. With 2 bases removed from V and 5 bases from J, the gap between germline ends came to 13 bases. The CDR3 DNA reads TGCGCCAGCAGCTTATCTGCGGGAGGGACTGAAGCTTTCTTT. It translates to CASSLSAGGTEAFF.

V usage is TRBV28 and J usage is TRBJ2-1, with D perhaps TRBD2 (5 bases). The CDR3 has 16 residues. Trimming took off 2 bases at V and 1 base at J, with 12 bases between the two ends. Germline V gene sequence: CDR1 MDHEN, CDR2 SYDVKM. CDR3 protein: CASSLPPRRSYNEQFF. Here the CDR3 DNA reads TGTGCCAGCAGTTTACCCCCGAGGAGGTCCTACAATGAGCAGTTCTTC.

This clone appeared a few times. This chain joins TRBV11-3 and TRBJ2-1, with 7 positions matching TRBD1. This CDR3 is built from 15 residues. CDR1 and CDR2 (germline): SGHNT, YENEEA. V shed 5 bases and J 6 bases; nucleotides not matched to a gene: 10. CDR3 DNA: TGTGCCAGCAGCCCCAACATCGGGACAGTCAATGAGCAGTTCTTC. Protein: CASSPNIGTVNEQFF. The full variable domain, its missing parts supplied by reference TRBV11-3 and TRBJ2-1, is EAGVVQSPRYKIIEKKQPVAFWCNPISGHNTLYWYLQNLGQGPELLIRYENEEAVDDSQLPKDRFSAERLKGVDSTLKIQPAELGDSAVYLCASSPNIGTVNEQFFGPGTRLTVL.

The chain combines TRBV18 with TRBJ2-1; 8 bases are shared with TRBD1. Germline trimming cut 5 bases from V and 5 bases from J; bases unmatched to any gene: 2. Looked up from germline, CDR1 is KGHSH and CDR2 is LQKENI. The CDR3 loop spans 13 amino acids. The CDR3 loop is CASSLTGDNEQFF. The CDR3 DNA reads as TGTGCCAGCTCATTGACAGGGGACAATGAGCAGTTCTTC.

The chain joins TRBV28 to TRBJ2-5; D gene unclear. The CDR3 contains 13 residues. Germline V CDR1 and CDR2: MDHEN, SYDVKM. The ends were cut back, 6 bases at V and 3 bases at J, with 11 bases in the middle. DNA of the CDR3: TGTGCCAGCAGCCTGTCCCTGAAAGAGACCCAGTACTTC. Translation gives CASSLSLKETQYF.

The gene calls are TRBV4-2 and TRBJ1-5; no firm D call. Germline V gene lookup returns CDR1 LGHNA and CDR2 YNFKEQ. The CDR3 spans 15 residues. V lost 0 bases and J lost 4, with 10 bases in between. CDR3 nucleotide sequence: TGTGCCAGCAGCCAAGATAGGGAGACGAATCAGCCCCAGCATTTT. Translation: CASSQDRETNQPQHF.

The CDR3 sequence is CASSLTGNTEAFF. The CDR3, as DNA: TGTGCCAGCAGCCTCACAGGGAACACTGAAGCTTTCTTT. V and J are TRBV13 and TRBJ1-1; a possible D gene is TRBD1 (5 bases). CDR1 PRHDT and CDR2 FYEKMQ come from the germline V gene (reference sequence). The CDR3 totals 13 residues. Trimming cost V 5 bases and J 1 base, with 8 bases left between them. Variable domain in full (rest from reference TRBV13 and TRBJ1-1): AAGVIQSPRHLIKEKRETATLKCYPIPRHDTVYWYQQGPGQDPQFLISFYEKMQSDKGSIPDRFSAQQFSDYHSELNMSSLELGDSALYFCASSLTGNTEAFFGQGTRLTVV.

The chain joins TRBV19 to TRBJ2-6; D is unresolved. Trimming took 3 bases from V and 1 from J, leaving 4 bases between them. CDR1 is LNHDA, CDR2 SQIVND, per germline (reference sequence). CDR3 size: 14 residues. CDR3 DNA: TGTGCCAGTAGTATGGTTTCTGGGGCCAACGTCCTGACTTTC. Its translation: CASSMVSGANVLTF.